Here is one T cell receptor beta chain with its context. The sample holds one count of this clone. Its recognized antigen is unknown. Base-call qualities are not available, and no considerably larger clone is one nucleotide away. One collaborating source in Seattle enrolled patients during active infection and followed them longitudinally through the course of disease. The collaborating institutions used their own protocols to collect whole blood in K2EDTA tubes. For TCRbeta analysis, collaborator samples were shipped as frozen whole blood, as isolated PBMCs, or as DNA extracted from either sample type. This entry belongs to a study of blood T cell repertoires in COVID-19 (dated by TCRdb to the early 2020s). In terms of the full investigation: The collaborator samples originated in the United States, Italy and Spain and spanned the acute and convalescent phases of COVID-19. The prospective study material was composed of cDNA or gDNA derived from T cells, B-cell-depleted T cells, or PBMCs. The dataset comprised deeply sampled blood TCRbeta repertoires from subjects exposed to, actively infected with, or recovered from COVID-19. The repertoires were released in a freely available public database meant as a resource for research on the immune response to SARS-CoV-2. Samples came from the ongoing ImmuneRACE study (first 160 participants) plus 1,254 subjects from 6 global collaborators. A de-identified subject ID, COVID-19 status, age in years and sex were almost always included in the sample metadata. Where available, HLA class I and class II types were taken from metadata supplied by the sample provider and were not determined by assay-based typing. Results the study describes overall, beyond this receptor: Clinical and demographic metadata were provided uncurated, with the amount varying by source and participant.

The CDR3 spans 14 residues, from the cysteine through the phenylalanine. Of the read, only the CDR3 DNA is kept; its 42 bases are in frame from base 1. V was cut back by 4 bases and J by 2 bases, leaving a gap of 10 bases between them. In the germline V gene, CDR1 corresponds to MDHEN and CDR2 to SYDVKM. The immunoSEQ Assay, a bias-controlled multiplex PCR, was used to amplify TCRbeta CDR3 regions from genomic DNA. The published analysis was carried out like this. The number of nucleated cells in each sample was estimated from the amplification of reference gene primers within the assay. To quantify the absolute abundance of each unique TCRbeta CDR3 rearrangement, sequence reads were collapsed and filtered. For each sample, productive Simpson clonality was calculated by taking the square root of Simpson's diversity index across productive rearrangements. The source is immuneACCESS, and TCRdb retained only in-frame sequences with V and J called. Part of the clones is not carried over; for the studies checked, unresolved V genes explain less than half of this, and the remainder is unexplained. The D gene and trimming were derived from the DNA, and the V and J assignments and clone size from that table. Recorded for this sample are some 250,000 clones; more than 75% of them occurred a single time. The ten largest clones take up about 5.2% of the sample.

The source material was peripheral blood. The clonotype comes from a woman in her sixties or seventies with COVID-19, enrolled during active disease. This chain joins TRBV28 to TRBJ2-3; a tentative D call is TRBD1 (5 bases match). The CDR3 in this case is CASSSTAYTDTQYF. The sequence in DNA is TGTGCCAGCAGTTCGACAGCTTACACAGATACGCAGTATTTT.